A selection of T cell receptor beta chains follows, all from one sample in a study of blood T cells in healthy people across ages. TCRdb passed the 5' RACE reads through MiXCR, listing each CDR3 protein once. The sample carries about 680,000 distinct CDR3 sequences, 49% recorded once. Sequenced: blood. These receptors were collected from an older woman in good health. Each CDR3 is given with its conserved first and last residue. Each record gives: D gene, J gene, V gene, clone size, CDR3 protein, CDR3 DNA. A D gene is named only where the DNA matches it firmly. Clone size appears in some rows only: once, few, many, or a class for an expanded clone.

. | TRBJ2-5 | TRBV12-3/TRBV12-4 | . | CASSLDSGYRETQYF | TGTGCCAGCAGTTTAGACTCAGGGTACCGAGAGACCCAGTACTTC
. | TRBJ2-3 | TRBV2 | . | CAARVVRTDTQYF | TGTGCCGCACGGGTCGTTAGGACAGATACGCAGTATTTT
. | TRBJ1-5 | TRBV15 | . | CATSRDTGNNQPQHF | TGTGCCACCAGCAGAGATACAGGGAACAATCAGCCCCAGCATTTT
. | TRBJ2-2 | TRBV20-1 | . | CSARGLAIGELFF | TGCAGTGCTAGAGGGCTAGCAATCGGGGAGCTGTTTTTT
. | TRBJ2-1 | TRBV4-1 | . | CASSQSYGGSSYNEQFF | TGCGCCAGCAGCCAGAGTTATGGAGGGAGCTCCTACAATGAGCAGTTCTTC
TRBD2 | TRBJ2-3 | TRBV7-2 | . | CASSIKRGGGTDTQYF | TGTGCCAGCAGCATAAAGCGGGGGGGTGGCACAGATACGCAGTATTTT
. | TRBJ2-2 | TRBV6-5 | . | CAIKTENTGELFF | TGTGCCATTAAGACGGAAAACACCGGGGAGCTGTTTTTT
. | TRBJ2-7 | TRBV9 | few | CASSVGGFPYEQYF | TGTGCCAGCAGCGTAGGGGGTTTTCCCTACGAGCAGTACTTC
TRBD1 | TRBJ2-7 | TRBV12-3/TRBV12-4 | . | CASSKGQGYYNEQYF | TGTGCCAGCAGTAAGGGACAGGGGTACTACAATGAGCAGTACTTC
TRBD1 | TRBJ2-5 | TRBV5-1 | . | CASSLAGTAETQYF | TGCGCCAGCAGCTTGGCCGGGACAGCGGAGACCCAGTACTTC
. | TRBJ2-6 | TRBV20-1 | . | CSARRSSGANVLTF | TGCAGTGCTAGGAGGTCCTCTGGGGCCAACGTCCTGACTTTC